This T cell receptor beta chain was recovered during a study of blood T cell repertoires in COVID-19. Study-level background: Donors in the United States, Italy and Spain gave samples during acute or convalescent COVID-19. T cells, B-cell-depleted T cells, or PBMCs provided the cDNA or gDNA that served as material.

Per the study methods: Amplification from reference gene primers served as the basis for estimated nucleated cell counts. Data came from immunoSEQ multiplex PCR; TCRdb stores just in-frame clones and leaves some out. V and J calls plus clone size are reproduced from that table; the DNA served to infer D and trimming. Of a few hundred thousand clones listed, 70% to 90% are singletons. The CDR3 covers 15 residues. Germline V gene lookup returns CDR1 LNHNV and CDR2 YYDKDF (reference sequence). J was trimmed by 8 bases and V by 0 bases; bases with no gene match: 6. The chain has TRBV15 and TRBJ2-1; 8 nucleotides agree with TRBD2. The sequence was obtained from a woman in her seventies with active or convalescent COVID-19. Sequenced: peripheral blood. The CDR3 sequence: CATSRDIGGVDEQFF. CDR3 sequence (DNA): TGTGCCACCAGCAGAGACATCGGGGGGGTCGATGAGCAGTTCTTC.